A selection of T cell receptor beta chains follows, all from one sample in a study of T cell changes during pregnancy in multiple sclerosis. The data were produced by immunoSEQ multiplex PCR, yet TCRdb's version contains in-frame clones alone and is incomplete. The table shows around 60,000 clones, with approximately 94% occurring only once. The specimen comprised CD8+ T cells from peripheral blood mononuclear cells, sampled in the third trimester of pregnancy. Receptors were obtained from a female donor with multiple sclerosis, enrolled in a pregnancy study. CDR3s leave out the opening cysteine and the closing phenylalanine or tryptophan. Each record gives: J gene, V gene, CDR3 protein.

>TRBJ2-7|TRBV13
ASSLSSGSYEQY
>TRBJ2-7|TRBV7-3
ASSPRAESYEQY
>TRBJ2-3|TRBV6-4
ASSTGLGTDTQY
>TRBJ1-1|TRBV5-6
ASNGGNSQEAF
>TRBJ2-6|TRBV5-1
ASSLEIRSGANVLT
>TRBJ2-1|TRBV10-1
ASSAGTEQF
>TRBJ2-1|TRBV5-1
ASSSDRSPYNEQF
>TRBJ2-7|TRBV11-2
ASSFGQAAYEQY
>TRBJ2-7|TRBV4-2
ASSQFRGYEQY
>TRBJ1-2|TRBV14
ASSLSGQHGYT
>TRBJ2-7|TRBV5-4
ASSLELAHYEQY
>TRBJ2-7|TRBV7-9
ASSLTYEQY
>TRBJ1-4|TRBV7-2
ASSLAARGKEKLF
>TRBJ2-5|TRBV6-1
ASSGWTAQETQY
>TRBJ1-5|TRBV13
ASSYGQGRDQPQH
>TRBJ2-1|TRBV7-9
ASNGQETTYNEQF
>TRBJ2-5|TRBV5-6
ASRGWGTSGEDQY
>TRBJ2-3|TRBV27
ASDKASGSDQDTQY
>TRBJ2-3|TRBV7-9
ASSYSLAGVTDTQY
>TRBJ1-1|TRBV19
ASSIDRTGSSPEAF
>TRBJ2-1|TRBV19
ASSIRLWREGRDEQF
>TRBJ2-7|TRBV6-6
ASSPAGEGYYEQY
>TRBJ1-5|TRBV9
ASSVGTGNQPQH
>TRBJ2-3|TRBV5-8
AVQRLAGFTSTDTQY
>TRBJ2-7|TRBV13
ASSWRADSSYEQY
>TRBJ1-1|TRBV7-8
ASSLYGQTEAF
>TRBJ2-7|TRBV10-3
AISVPGTGIYEQY
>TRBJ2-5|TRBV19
ASSPDWGGDQY
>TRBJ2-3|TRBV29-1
SVEDLGDKADTQY
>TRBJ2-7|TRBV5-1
ASSPQGQGYEQY
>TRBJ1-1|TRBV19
ASSWGRGDTEAF
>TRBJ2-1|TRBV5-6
ASSLWSRYNEQF